The sequence of this T cell receptor (beta chain) was determined in a study of blood T cell repertoires in COVID-19. Across the study: Acute and convalescent COVID-19 specimens originated in the United States, Italy and Spain.

V shed 6 bases, J shed 4 bases, and the junction held 6 bases outside the gene matches. Looked up from germline, CDR1 is MDHEN and CDR2 is SYDVKM. The CDR3 extends over 15 amino acids. Per the authors' pipeline: For nucleated cells, counts were estimated from reference gene primer amplification. Assay used: immunoSEQ multiplex PCR; TCRdb lists only in-frame clones, some missing. V, J and clone size are taken as reported in that table, and D and trimming were inferred from the DNA itself. This table has approximately 250,000 clones, more than 85% appearing once. Participant age was roughly 18 to 90 years, and participants resided in fewer than 25 US areas. Among Cohort 3 donors, those recovered had two negative PCRs, clearance, or symptom resolution.

The clonotype comes from a woman aged 30 to 39 who had recovered from COVID-19. V and J are TRBV28 and TRBJ1-2; the match to TRBD1 covers 12 bases. Sequenced: PBMCs or T cells enriched from blood (not recorded which). The CDR3 loop is CASRKGQGAGYGYTF. CDR3 sequence (DNA): TGTGCCAGCAGAAAGGGACAGGGGGCGGGCTATGGCTACACCTTC.